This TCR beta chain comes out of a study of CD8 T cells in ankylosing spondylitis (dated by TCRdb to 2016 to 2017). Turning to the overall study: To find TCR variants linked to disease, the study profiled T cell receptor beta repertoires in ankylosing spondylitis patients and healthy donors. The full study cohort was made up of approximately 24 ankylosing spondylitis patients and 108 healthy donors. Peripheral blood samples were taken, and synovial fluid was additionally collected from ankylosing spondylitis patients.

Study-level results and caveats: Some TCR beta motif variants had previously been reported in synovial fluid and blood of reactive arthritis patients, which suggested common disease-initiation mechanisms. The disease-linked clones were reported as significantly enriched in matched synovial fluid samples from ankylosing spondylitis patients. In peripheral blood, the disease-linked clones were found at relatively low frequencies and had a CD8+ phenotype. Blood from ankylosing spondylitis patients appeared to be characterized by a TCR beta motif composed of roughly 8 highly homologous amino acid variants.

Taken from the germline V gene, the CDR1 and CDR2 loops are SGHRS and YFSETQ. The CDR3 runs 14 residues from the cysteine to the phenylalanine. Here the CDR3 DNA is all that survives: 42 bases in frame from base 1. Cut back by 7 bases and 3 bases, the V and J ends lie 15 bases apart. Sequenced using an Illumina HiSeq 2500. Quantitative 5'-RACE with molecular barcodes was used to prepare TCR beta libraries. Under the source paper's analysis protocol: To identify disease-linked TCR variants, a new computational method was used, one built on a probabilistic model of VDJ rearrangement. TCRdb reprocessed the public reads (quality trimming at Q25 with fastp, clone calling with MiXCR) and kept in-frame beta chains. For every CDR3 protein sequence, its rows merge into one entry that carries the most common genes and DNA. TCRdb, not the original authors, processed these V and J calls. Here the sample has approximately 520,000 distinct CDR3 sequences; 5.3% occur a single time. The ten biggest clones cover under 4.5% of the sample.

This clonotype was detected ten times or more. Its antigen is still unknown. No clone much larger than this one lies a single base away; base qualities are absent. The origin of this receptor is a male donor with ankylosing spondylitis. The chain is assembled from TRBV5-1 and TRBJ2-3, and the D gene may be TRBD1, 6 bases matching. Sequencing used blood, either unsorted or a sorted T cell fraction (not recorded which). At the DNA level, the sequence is TGCGCCAGCGAAACAGGGTTTAGTACAGATACGCAGTATTTT. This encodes CASETGFSTDTQYF.